This T cell receptor (beta chain) stems from a study of CD8+ T cells in alopecia areata. cDNA reverse transcribed from extracted RNA served as the sequencing template. The protocol was immunoSEQ multiplex PCR, while the TCRdb copy is restricted to in-frame clones and leaves out a portion. The sample contains about 30,000 clones, roughly 60% of which appear only once. As to this clone: Its specificity is not known.

Collected material from alopecia areata patients comprised lesional scalp punch biopsies and peripheral blood. It was from PBMCs that CD4+ and CD8+ T cells were sorted. Study conclusions and caveats: Relative to normal scalp, lesional scalp, especially alopecia totalis/universalis, showed higher clonality. TCRs were shared less clearly across patients than in mice, possibly for HLA-related reasons.

The sample comprised NKG2D-high CD8+ T cells sorted from blood. This clonotype originated in a human donor with alopecia areata.

The CDR3 sequence: CASSQGGGNTEAFF. For the CDR3, the DNA is TGTGCCAGTAGTCAAGGTGGGGGGAACACTGAAGCTTTCTTT. The chain couples TRBV19 to TRBJ1-1; perhaps TRBD1 as D (5 bases). CDR3 size: 14 residues. The V end lost 5 bases, the J end lost 1 base, and 11 bases lay between the germline ends. Germline CDR1 and CDR2: LNHDA and SQIVND (reference sequence).